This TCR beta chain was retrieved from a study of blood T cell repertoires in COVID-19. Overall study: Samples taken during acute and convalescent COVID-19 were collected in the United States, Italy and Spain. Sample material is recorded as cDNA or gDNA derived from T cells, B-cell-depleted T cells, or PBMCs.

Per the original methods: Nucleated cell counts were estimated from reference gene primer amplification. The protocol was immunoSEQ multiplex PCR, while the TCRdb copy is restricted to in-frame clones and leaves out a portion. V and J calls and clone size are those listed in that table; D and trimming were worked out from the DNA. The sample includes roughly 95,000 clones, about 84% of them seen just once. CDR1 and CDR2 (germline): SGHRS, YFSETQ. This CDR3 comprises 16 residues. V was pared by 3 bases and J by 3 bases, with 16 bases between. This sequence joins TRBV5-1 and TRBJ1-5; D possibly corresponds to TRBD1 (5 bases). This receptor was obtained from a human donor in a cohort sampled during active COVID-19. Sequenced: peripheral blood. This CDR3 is CASSSSPGGNNQPQHF. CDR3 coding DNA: TGCGCCAGCAGCTCGTCTCCGGGGGGTAACAATCAGCCCCAGCATTTT.